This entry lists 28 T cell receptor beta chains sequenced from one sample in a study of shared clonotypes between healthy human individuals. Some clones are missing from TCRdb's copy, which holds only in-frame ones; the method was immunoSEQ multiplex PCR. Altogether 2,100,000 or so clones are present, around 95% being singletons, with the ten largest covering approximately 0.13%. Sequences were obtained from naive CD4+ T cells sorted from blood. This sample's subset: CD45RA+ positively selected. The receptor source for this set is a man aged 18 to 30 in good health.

The CDR3 is CASTLTGGSNEQFF. Written as DNA, the CDR3 is TGCGCCAGCACCCTGACAGGGGGGAGCAATGAGCAGTTCTTC. The chain combines TRBV5-1 with TRBJ2-1, with 9 nucleotides matching TRBD1. Germline loops: CDR1 SGHRS, CDR2 YFSETQ. Losses at the gene ends were 6 bases for V and 6 bases for J; bases not matched to a gene: 7. The CDR3 sequence is 14 residues long.

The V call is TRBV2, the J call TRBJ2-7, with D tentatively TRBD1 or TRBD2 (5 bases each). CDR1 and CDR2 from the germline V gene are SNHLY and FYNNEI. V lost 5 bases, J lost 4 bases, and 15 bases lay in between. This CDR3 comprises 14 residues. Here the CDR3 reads CASSPPTGPYEQYF. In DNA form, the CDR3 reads TGTGCCAGCAGTCCACCTACGGGGCCATACGAGCAGTACTTC.

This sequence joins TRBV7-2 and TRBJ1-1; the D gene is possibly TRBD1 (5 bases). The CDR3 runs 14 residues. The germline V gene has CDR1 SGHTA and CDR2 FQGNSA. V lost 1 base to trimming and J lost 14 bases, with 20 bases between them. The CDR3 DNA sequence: TGTGCCAGCAGCTTAGAGCGGCGGGGCAGGCCAATATTCTTT. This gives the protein CASSLERRGRPIFF. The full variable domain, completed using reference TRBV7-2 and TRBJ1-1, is GAGVSQSPSNKVTEKGKDVELRCDPISGHTALYWYRQSLGQGLEFLIYFQGNSAPDKSGLPSDRFSAERTGGSVSTLTIQRTQQEDSAVYLCASSLERRGRPIFFGQGTRLTVV.

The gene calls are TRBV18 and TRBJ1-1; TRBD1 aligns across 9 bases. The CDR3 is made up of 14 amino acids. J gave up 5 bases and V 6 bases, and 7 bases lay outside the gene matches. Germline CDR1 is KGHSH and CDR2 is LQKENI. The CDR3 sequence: CASSLVGTGTEAFF. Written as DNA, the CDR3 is TGTGCCAGCTCTCTGGTGGGGACAGGGACTGAAGCTTTCTTT.

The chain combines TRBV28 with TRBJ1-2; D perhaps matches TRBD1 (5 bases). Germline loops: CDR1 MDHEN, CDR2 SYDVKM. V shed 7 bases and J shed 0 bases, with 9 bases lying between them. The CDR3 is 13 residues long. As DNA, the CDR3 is TGTGCCAGCAACGGGGGTTCTAACTATGGCTACACCTTC. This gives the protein CASNGGSNYGYTF.

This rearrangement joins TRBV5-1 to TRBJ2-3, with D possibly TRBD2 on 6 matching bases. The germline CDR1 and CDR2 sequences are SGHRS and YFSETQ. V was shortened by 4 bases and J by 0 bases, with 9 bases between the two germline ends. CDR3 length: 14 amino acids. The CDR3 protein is CASSQLASTDTQYF. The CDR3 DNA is TGCGCCAGCAGCCAACTAGCTAGCACAGATACGCAGTATTTT.

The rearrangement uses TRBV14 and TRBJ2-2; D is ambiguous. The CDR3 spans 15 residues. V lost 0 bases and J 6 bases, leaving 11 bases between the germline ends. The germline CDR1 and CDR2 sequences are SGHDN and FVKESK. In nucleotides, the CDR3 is TGTGCCAGCAGCCAAGACTATGTACGATCCGGGGAGCTGTTTTTT. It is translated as CASSQDYVRSGELFF.

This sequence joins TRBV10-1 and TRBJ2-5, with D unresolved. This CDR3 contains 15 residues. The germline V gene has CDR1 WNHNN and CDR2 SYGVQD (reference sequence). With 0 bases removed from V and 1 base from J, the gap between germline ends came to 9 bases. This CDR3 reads CASSESTGPQETQYF. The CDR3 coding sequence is TGCGCCAGCAGTGAGTCGACCGGGCCCCAAGAGACCCAGTACTTC.

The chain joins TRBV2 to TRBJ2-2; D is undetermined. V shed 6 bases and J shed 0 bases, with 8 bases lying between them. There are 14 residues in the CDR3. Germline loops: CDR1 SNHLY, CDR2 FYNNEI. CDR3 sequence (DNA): TGTGCCAGCAGGAGAAACCCGAACACCGGGGAGCTGTTTTTT. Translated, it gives CASRRNPNTGELFF.

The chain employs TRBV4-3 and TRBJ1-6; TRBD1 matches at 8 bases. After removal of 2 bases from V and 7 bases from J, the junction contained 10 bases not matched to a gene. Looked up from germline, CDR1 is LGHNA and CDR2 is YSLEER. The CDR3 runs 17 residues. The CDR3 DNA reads TGCGCCAGCAGCCAACTTAAAACTGGGACAGGCAATTCACCCCTCCACTTT. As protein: CASSQLKTGTGNSPLHF.

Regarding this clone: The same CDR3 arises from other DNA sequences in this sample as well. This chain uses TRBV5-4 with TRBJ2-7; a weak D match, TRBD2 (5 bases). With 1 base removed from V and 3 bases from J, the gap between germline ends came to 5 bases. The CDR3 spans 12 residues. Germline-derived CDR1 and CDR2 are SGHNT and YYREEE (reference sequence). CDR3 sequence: CASSLTSYEQYF. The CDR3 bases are TGTGCCAGCAGCTTGACTAGCTACGAGCAGTACTTC.

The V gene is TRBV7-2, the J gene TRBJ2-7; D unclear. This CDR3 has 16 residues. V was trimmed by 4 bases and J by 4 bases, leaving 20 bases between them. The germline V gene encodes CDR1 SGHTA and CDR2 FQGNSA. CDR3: CASSSYVRTKSYEQYF. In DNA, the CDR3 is TGTGCCAGCAGCTCCTACGTCCGGACCAAATCGTACGAGCAGTACTTC.

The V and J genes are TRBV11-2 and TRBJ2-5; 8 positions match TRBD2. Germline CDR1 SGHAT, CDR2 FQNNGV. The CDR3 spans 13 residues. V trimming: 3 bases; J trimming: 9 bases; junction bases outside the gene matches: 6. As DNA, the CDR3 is TGTGCCAGCAGCTTTGGACTAGCCGAGGCCCAGTACTTC. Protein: CASSFGLAEAQYF.

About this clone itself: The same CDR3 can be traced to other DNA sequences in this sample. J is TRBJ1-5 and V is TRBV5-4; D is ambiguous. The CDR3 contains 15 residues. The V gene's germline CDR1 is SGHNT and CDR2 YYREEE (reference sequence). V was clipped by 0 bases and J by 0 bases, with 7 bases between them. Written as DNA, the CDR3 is TGTGCCAGCAGCTTGGACGGGTATAGCAATCAGCCCCAGCATTTT. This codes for CASSLDGYSNQPQHF.

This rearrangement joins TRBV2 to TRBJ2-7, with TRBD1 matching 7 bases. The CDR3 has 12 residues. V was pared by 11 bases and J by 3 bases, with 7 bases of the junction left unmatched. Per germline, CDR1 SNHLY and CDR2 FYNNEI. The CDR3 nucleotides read TGTGCCTCACAGGGGTACCGCTACGAGCAGTACTTC. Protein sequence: CASQGYRYEQYF.

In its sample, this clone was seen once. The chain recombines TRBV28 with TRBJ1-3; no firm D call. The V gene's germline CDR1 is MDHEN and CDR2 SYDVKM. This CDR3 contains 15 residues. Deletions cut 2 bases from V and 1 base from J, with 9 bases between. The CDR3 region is CASSLRHRSGNTIYF. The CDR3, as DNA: TGTGCCAGCAGTTTAAGGCATCGATCTGGAAACACCATATATTTT.

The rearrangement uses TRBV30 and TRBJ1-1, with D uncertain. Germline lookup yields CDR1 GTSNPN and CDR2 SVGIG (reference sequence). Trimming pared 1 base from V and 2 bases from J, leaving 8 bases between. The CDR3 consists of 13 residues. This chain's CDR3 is CAWSETANTEAFF. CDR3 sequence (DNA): TGTGCCTGGAGTGAAACAGCCAACACTGAAGCTTTCTTT.

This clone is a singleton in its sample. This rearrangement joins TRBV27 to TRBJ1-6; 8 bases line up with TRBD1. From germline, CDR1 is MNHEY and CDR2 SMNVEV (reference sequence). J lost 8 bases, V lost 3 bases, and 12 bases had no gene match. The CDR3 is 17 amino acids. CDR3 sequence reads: CASSFSYLTGGDSPLHF. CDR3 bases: TGTGCCAGCAGTTTCTCTTACCTCACAGGGGGGGATTCACCCCTCCACTTT.

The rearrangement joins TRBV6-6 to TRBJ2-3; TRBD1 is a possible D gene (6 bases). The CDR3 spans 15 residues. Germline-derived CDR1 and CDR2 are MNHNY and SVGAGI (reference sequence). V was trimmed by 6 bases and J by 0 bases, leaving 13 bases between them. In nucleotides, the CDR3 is TGTGCCAGCAGGAACCGGGACACCAGCACAGATACGCAGTATTTT. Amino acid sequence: CASRNRDTSTDTQYF.

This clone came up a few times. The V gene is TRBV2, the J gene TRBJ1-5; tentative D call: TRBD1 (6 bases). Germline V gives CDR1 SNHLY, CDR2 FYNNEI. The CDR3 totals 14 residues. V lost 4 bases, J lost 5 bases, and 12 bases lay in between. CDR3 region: CASSAQGRDQPQHF. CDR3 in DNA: TGTGCCAGCAGTGCACAGGGTCGAGATCAGCCCCAGCATTTT.

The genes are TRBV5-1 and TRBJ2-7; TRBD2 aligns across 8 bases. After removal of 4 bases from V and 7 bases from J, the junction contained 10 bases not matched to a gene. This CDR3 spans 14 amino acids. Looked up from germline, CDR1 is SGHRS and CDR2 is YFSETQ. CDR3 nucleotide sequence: TGCGCCAGCAGCCGGGACCGGACGGGAGGGGAGCAGTACTTC. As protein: CASSRDRTGGEQYF. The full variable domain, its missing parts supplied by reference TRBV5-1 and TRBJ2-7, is KAGVTQTPRYLIKTRGQQVTLSCSPISGHRSVSWYQQTPGQGLQFLFEYFSETQRNKGNFPGRFSGRQFSNSRSEMNVSTLELGDSALYLCASSRDRTGGEQYFGPGTRLTVT.

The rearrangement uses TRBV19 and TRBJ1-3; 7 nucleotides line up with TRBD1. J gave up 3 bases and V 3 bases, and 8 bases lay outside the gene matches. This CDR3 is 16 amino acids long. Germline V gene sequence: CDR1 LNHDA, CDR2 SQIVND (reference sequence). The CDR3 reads CASSITTGASGNTIYF. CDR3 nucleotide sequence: TGTGCCAGTAGTATTACTACAGGGGCAAGTGGAAACACCATATATTTT.

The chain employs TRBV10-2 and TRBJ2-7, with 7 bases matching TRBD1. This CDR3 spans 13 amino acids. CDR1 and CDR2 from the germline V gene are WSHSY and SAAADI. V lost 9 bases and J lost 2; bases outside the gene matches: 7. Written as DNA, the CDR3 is TGCGCCAGTGTGACAGGGACCGCCTACGAGCAGTACTTC. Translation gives CASVTGTAYEQYF.

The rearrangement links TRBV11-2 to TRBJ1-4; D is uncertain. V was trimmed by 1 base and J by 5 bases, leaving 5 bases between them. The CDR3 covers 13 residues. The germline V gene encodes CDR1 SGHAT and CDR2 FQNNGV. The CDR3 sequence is CASSLAQNEKLFF. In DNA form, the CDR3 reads TGTGCCAGCAGCTTAGCCCAAAATGAAAAACTGTTTTTT.

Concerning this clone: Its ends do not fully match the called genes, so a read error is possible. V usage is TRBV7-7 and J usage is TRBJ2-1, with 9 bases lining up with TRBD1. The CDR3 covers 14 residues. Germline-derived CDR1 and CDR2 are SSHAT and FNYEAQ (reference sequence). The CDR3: CASSLVGQGNEQFF. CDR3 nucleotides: TGTGCTAGCAGCTTGGTGGGACAGGGTAATGAGCAGTTCTTC.

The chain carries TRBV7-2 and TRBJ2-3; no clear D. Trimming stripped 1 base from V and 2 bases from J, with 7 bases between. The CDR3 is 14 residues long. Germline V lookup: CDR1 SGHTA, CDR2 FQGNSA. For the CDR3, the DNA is TGTGCCAGCAGCTTAGTAGAAACCACAGATACGCAGTATTTT. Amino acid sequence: CASSLVETTDTQYF. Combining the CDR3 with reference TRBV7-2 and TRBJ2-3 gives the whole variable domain GAGVSQSPSNKVTEKGKDVELRCDPISGHTALYWYRQSLGQGLEFLIYFQGNSAPDKSGLPSDRFSAERTGGSVSTLTIQRTQQEDSAVYLCASSLVETTDTQYFGPGTRLTVL.

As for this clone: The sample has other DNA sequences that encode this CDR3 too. As DNA, the CDR3 is TGCGCCAGTTCGGGACAGAACACCGGGGAGCTGTTTTTT. Translating gives CASSGQNTGELFF. The rearrangement links TRBV5-1 to TRBJ2-2, with D possibly matching TRBD1 (6 bases). Per germline, CDR1 SGHRS and CDR2 YFSETQ. The CDR3 consists of 13 residues. V lost 8 bases and J 1 base, leaving 9 bases between the germline ends.

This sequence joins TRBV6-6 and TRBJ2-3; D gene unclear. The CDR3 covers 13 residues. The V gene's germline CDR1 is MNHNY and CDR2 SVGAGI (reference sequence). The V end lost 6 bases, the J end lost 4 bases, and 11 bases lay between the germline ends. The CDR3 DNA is TGTGCCAGCAGACCCACGGTGCCAGATACGCAGTATTTT. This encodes CASRPTVPDTQYF.